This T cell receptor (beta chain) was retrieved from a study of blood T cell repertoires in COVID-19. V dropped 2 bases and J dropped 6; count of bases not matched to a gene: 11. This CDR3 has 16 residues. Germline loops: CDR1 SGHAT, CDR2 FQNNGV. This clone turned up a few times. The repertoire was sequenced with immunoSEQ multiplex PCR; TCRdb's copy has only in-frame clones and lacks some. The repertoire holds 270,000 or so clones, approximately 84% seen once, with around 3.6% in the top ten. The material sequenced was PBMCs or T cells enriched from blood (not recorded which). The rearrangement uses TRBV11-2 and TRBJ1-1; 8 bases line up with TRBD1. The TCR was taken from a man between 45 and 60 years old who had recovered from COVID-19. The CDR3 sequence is CASSLNSGQGASEAFF. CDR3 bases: TGTGCCAGCAGCTTAAATTCAGGGCAGGGGGCGTCTGAAGCTTTCTTT.